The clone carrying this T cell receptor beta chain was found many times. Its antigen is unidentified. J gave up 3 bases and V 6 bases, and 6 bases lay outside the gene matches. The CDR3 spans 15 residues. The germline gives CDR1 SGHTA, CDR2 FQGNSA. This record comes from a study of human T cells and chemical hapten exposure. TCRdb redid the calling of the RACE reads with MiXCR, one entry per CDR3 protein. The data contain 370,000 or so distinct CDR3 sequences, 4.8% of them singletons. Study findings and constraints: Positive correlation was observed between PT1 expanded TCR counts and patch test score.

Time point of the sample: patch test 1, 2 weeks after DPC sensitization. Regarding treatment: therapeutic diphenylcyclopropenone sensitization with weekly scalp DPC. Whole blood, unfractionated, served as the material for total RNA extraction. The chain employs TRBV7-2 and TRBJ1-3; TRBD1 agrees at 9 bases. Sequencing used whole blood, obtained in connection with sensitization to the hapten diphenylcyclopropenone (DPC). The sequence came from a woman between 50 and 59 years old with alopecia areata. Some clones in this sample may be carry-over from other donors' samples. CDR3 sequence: CASRQGALGGNTIYF. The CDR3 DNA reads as TGTGCCAGCAGACAGGGGGCGTTGGGTGGAAACACCATATATTTT.